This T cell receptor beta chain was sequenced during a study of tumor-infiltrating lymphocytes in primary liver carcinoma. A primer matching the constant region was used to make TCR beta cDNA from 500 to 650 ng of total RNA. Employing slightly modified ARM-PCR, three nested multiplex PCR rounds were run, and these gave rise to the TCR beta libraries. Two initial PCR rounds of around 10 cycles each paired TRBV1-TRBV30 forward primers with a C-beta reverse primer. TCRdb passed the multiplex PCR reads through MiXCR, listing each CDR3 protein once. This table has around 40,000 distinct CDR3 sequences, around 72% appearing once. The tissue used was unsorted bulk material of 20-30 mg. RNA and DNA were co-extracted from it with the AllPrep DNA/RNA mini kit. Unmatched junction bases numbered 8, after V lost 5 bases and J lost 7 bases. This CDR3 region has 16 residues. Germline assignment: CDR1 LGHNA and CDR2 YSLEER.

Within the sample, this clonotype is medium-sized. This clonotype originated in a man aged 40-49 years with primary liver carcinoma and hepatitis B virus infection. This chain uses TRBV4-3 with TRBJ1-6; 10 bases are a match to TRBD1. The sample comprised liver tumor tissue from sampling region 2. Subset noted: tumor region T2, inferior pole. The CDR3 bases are TGCGCCAGCAGCTCCTGGGACAGGGGAAGGAATTCACCCCTCCACTTT. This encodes CASSSWDRGRNSPLHF.